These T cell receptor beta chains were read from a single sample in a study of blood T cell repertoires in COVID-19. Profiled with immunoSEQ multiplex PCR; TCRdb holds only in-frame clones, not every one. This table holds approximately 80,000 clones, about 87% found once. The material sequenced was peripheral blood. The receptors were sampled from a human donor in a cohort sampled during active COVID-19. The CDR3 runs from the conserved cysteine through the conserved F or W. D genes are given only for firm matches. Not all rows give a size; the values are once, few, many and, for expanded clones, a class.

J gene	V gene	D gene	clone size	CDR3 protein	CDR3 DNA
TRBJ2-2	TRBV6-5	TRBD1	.	CASRPGTGGIGELFF	TGTGCCAGCAGACCCGGGACAGGGGGCATCGGGGAGCTGTTTTTT
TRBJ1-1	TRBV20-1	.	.	CSASFGTEAFF	TGCAGTGCTAGTTTCGGGACTGAAGCTTTCTTT
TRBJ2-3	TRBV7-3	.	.	CASSLLADLSTDTQYF	TGTGCCAGCAGCTTACTTGCGGATCTTAGCACAGATACGCAGTATTTT
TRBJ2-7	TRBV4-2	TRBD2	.	CASSQDRLAGSYEQYF	TGTGCCAGCAGCCAAGATAGACTAGCGGGGTCATACGAGCAGTACTTC
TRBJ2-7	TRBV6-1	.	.	CASSEGGFRF	TGTGCCAGCAGTGAAGGCGGTTTTCGATTC
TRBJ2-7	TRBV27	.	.	CASSHALSPYEQYF	TGTGCCAGCAGTCACGCCCTATCCCCCTACGAGCAGTACTTC
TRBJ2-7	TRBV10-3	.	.	CAISFEDSNPYEQYF	TGTGCCATCAGTTTCGAGGACAGCAACCCCTACGAGCAGTACTTC
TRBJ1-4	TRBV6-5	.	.	CASRGGTGANEKLFF	TGTGCCAGCAGGGGGGGGACGGGAGCAAATGAAAAACTGTTTTTT
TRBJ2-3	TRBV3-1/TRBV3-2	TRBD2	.	CASSQRSGGARDTQYF	TGTGCCAGCAGCCAACGTAGCGGGGGGGCCAGAGATACGCAGTATTTT
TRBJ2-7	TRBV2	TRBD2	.	CASRSGGGFYEQYF	TGTGCCAGCAGGAGCGGGGGGGGCTTCTACGAGCAGTACTTC
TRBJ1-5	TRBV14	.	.	CASSQGGGNQPQHF	TGTGCCAGCAGCCAAGGTGGAGGCAATCAGCCCCAGCATTTT
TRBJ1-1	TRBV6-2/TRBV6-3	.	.	CASSPIRSLNTEAFF	TGTGCCAGCAGTCCCATTCGGTCCTTGAACACTGAAGCTTTCTTT
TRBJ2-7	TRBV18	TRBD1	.	CASSPGQGGSYEQYF	TGTGCCAGCTCACCGGGACAGGGAGGGTCCTACGAGCAGTACTTC
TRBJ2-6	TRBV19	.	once	CASRVQGLRGANVLTF	TGTGCCAGTAGGGTCCAGGGCCTCCGGGGGGCCAACGTCCTGACTTTC
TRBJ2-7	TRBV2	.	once	CASSGQAFRNEQYF	TGTGCCAGCAGTGGACAGGCCTTTAGGAACGAGCAGTACTTC
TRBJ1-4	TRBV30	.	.	CAWSVQVNEKLFF	TGTGCCTGGAGTGTACAGGTCAATGAAAAACTGTTTTTT
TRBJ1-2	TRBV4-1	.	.	CASSQGLYGYTF	TGCGCCAGCAGCCAAGGGCTCTATGGCTACACCTTC
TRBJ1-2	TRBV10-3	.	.	CAISDRNYGYTF	TGTGCCATCAGTGACAGGAACTATGGCTACACCTTC
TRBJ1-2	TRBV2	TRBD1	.	CASSTPGQVALYGYTF	TGTGCCAGCAGTACTCCGGGACAGGTCGCCCTATATGGCTACACCTTC
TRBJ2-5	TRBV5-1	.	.	CASSPWSSDETQYF	TGCGCCAGCAGCCCGTGGTCGAGTGATGAGACCCAGTACTTC
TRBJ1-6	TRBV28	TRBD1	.	CASSLFGTGSNSPLHF	TGTGCCAGCAGTTTATTCGGGACAGGGTCGAATTCACCCCTCCACTTT
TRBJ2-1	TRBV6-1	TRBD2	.	CASSELRRGGFNEQFF	TGTGCCAGCAGTGAATTGCGGCGGGGGGGCTTTAATGAGCAGTTCTTC
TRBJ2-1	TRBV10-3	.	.	CAIRGTRAEQFF	TGTGCCATCAGGGGCACTAGGGCTGAGCAGTTCTTC
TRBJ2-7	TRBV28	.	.	CASSLYRVRTEQYF	TGTGCCAGCAGTTTATACAGGGTAAGGACCGAGCAGTACTTC
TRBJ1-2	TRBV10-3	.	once	CAISDGNGYTF	TGTGCCATCAGTGACGGGAATGGCTACACCTTC
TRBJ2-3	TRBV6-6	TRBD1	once	CASTWDRSTDTQYF	TGTGCCAGCACCTGGGACAGGAGCACAGATACGCAGTATTTT
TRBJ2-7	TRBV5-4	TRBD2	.	CASSSGLAGEEQYF	TGTGCCAGCAGTTCGGGACTAGCGGGAGAGGAGCAGTACTTC
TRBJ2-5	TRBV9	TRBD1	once	CASSLGGRLQETQYF	TGTGCCAGCAGCCTAGGGGGCAGGCTCCAAGAGACCCAGTACTTC
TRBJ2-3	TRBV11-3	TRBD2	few	CASSMGLVNTDTQYF	TGTGCCAGCAGCATGGGACTAGTGAACACAGATACGCAGTATTTT
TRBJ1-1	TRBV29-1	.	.	CSVVRGAERTEAFF	TGCAGCGTTGTACGGGGGGCGGAGAGGACTGAAGCTTTCTTT
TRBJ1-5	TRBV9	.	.	CASSTSSNQPQHF	TGTGCCAGTTCTACTTCGAGCAATCAGCCCCAGCATTTT
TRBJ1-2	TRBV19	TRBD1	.	CASSSATRGPPYGYTF	TGTGCCAGTAGTTCGGCGACGAGGGGGCCCCCCTATGGCTACACCTTC
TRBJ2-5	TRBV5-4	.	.	CASSLVGRQETQYF	TGTGCCAGCAGCTTAGTGGGGAGACAAGAGACCCAGTACTTC
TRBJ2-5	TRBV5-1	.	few	CASSLESSFQETQYF	TGCGCCAGCAGCTTGGAATCCAGTTTCCAAGAGACCCAGTACTTC
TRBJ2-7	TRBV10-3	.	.	CAISEDQQGSYEQYF	TGTGCCATCAGTGAGGACCAGCAGGGGTCCTACGAGCAGTACTTC
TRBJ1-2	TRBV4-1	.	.	CASSQEGTDTGYTF	TGCGCCAGCAGCCAGGAGGGGACGGATACGGGCTACACCTTC
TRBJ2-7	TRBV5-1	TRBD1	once	CASSFISGQGPYEQYF	TGCGCCAGCAGCTTTATTTCAGGACAGGGACCCTACGAGCAGTACTTC
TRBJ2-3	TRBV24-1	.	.	CATSGTKRTDTQYF	TGTGCCACCAGTGGAACTAAAAGGACAGATACGCAGTATTTT
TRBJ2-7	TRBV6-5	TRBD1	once	CASRTTGAGSYEQYF	TGTGCCAGCAGAACGACAGGGGCAGGCTCCTACGAGCAGTACTTC
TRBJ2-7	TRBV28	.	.	CASSPTYEQYF	TGTGCCAGCAGTCCCACCTACGAGCAGTACTTC
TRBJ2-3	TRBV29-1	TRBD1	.	CSVSGTGEGSDTQYF	TGCAGCGTTTCCGGGACAGGGGAGGGGTCAGATACGCAGTATTTT
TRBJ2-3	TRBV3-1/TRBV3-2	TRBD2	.	CASSLTTTSGRAADTQYF	TGTGCCAGCAGCCTGACCACCACTAGCGGGAGGGCCGCGGATACGCAGTATTTT
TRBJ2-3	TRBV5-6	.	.	CASSLTQATDTQYF	TGTGCCAGCAGCTTGACACAGGCCACAGATACGCAGTATTTT
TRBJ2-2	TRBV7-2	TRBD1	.	CASRPGTANTGELFF	TGTGCCAGCAGACCCGGGACAGCGAACACCGGGGAGCTGTTTTTT